A selection of T cell receptor beta chains follows, all from one sample in a study of T cells after yellow fever vaccination. TCRdb independently ran MiXCR on the 5' RACE reads; one entry per CDR3 protein. The sample includes around 550,000 distinct CDR3 sequences, 15% to 20% of them seen just once. The material sequenced was PBMCs, taken 15 days after the yellow fever booster vaccination. The receptors were gathered from a man between 25 and 39 years old who received the YFV17D yellow fever vaccine. The CDR3 runs from the conserved cysteine through the conserved F or W. The order of the fields is D gene, V gene, J gene, clone size, CDR3 protein, CDR3 DNA. D genes are given only for firm matches. Some rows mark clone size as missing; the rest say once, few, many or name a class of expanded clone.

>-|TRBV29-1|TRBJ2-1|few
CSVDAGTSSYNEQFF
TGCAGCGTTGATGCAGGAACTAGCTCCTACAATGAGCAGTTCTTC
>-|TRBV20-1|TRBJ1-2|-
CSAAQGWGYTF
TGCAGTGCTGCTCAGGGATGGGGCTACACCTTC
>-|TRBV5-1|TRBJ2-1|-
CASSLDGSGYNEQFF
TGCGCCAGCAGCTTGGATGGTAGCGGTTACAATGAGCAGTTCTTC
>-|TRBV4-3|TRBJ2-4|few
CASSQDGASNIQYF
TGCGCCAGCAGCCAAGATGGGGCCAGCAACATTCAGTACTTC
>TRBD2|TRBV5-6|TRBJ2-1|-
CASSQGLAGGYEQFF
TGTGCCAGCAGCCAGGGACTAGCGGGAGGATATGAGCAGTTCTTC
>-|TRBV7-2|TRBJ2-7|-
CASSLRGDPITYEQYF
TGTGCCAGCAGCTTAAGAGGGGACCCTATTACCTACGAGCAGTACTTC
>-|TRBV20-1|TRBJ2-1|-
CSARARSGSHFYNEQFF
TGCAGTGCTAGAGCCCGATCGGGATCCCATTTTTACAATGAGCAGTTCTTC
>TRBD1|TRBV20-1|TRBJ1-4|many
CSASPATGGLTNEKLFF
TGCAGTGCTAGTCCAGCGACAGGGGGCTTAACTAATGAAAAACTGTTTTTT
>-|TRBV20-1|TRBJ1-2|-
CSARSPGDYGYTF
TGCAGTGCCAGGTCCCCAGGGGACTATGGCTACACCTTC
>-|TRBV9|TRBJ2-1|-
CASSEIAVGLGEQFF
TGTGCCAGCAGTGAAATAGCGGTTGGGTTGGGTGAGCAGTTCTTC
>-|TRBV5-1|TRBJ2-5|-
CASSRRPEETQYF
TGCGCCAGCTCGCGGCGTCCTGAAGAGACCCAGTACTTC
>-|TRBV7-9|TRBJ2-5|-
CASSLVPYREFQETQYF
TGTGCCAGCAGCTTAGTTCCGTACAGGGAGTTCCAAGAGACCCAGTACTTC
>-|TRBV27|TRBJ2-1|few
CASTSRRDYNEQFF
TGTGCCAGCACCTCACGTCGGGACTACAATGAGCAGTTCTTC
>TRBD2|TRBV3-1|TRBJ2-2|few
CASRTRTSGTGELFF
TGTGCCAGCAGGACTAGGACTAGCGGGACCGGGGAGCTGTTTTTT
>-|TRBV4-3|TRBJ2-7|few
CASSEGSGGGSYEQYF
TGCGCCAGCAGCGAAGGGTCTGGGGGAGGCTCCTACGAGCAGTACTTC
>-|TRBV20-1|TRBJ2-7|-
CSAHPMGSGNTYEQYF
TGCAGTGCTCATCCTATGGGGAGCGGCAATACCTACGAGCAGTACTTC
>-|TRBV30|TRBJ2-1|few
CAWSTSPAVYNEQFF
TGTGCCTGGTCAACTAGCCCGGCGGTCTACAATGAGCAGTTCTTC
>TRBD2|TRBV12-3/TRBV12-4|TRBJ2-1|many
CASSFRSSSGSLHNEQFF
TGTGCCAGCAGTTTTCGGTCTTCTAGCGGGAGTCTCCACAATGAGCAGTTCTTC
>-|TRBV19|TRBJ2-7|few
CASESPYYEQYF
TGTGCCAGTGAATCCCCCTACTACGAGCAGTACTTC
>-|TRBV20-1|TRBJ1-2|few
CSTVGGGYTF
TGCAGTACGGTGGGCGGTGGCTACACCTTC
>-|TRBV7-8|TRBJ2-3|few
CASSLFFTADTQYF
TGTGCCAGCAGCTTGTTCTTTACCGCAGATACGCAGTATTTT
>-|TRBV3-1|TRBJ1-1|few
CASSQRGVNTEAFF
TGTGCCAGCAGCCAAAGAGGGGTGAACACTGAAGCTTTCTTT
>-|TRBV4-2|TRBJ2-2|once
CASSQEGRGATGELFF
TGTGCCAGCAGCCAAGAGGGCAGGGGGGCGACCGGGGAGCTGTTTTTT
>-|TRBV29-1|TRBJ2-7|-
CSTTSTSSYEQYF
TGCAGCACGACCTCAACCAGCTCCTACGAGCAGTACTTC
>TRBD2|TRBV4-2|TRBJ2-3|-
CASGLAGGPGDTQYF
TGTGCCAGCGGACTAGCGGGAGGGCCGGGAGATACGCAGTATTTT
>-|TRBV28|TRBJ1-2|few
CASSFTPQGINGYTF
TGTGCCAGCAGTTTCACCCCACAGGGAATCAATGGCTACACCTTC
>-|TRBV4-3|TRBJ1-5|-
CASSQDRQGNQPQHF
TGCGCCAGCAGCCAAGATAGGCAGGGGAATCAGCCCCAGCATTTT
>-|TRBV21-1|TRBJ2-3|-
CASSRRSGPRRHF
TGTGCCAGCAGCAGGCGTAGCGGCCCTAGGCGGCATTTT
>-|TRBV13|TRBJ2-5|few
CASSLKLDFPPGQETQYF
TGTGCCAGCAGCTTGAAGTTGGACTTCCCCCCCGGACAAGAGACCCAGTACTTC
>TRBD2|TRBV7-3|TRBJ2-1|-
CASSQTSGRVGSSYNEQFF
TGTGCCAGCAGCCAGACTAGCGGGAGGGTAGGGAGCTCCTACAATGAGCAGTTCTTC